This entry lists 29 T cell receptor beta chains sequenced from one sample in a study of T cells in Graves' hyperthyroidism and ophthalmopathy. Amplification of TCR beta CDR3 regions was performed using RNA transcripts as template. Carried out on the TCR CDR3, a first-round RT-PCR used the HTBI primer set. MiXCR, applied by TCRdb to the multiplex PCR reads, yields one record per CDR3 protein. Here the sample spans around 500,000 distinct CDR3 sequences, roughly a sixth being singletons. Source material: blood. The receptors derive from a woman in her 30s with Graves' ophthalmopathy.

The chain uses TRBV7-9 and TRBJ1-2; TRBD1 might be the D (6 bases). V lost 1 base and J 7 bases, leaving 19 bases between the germline ends. Germline CDR1 is SEHNR and CDR2 is FQNEAQ (reference sequence). This CDR3 has 16 amino acids. CDR3 in DNA: TGTGCCAGCAGCTTAGTCGAGTCGGGGGCGAGAGGTGGCTACACCTTC. It translates to CASSLVESGARGGYTF.

Of note for this clonotype: A clone one base away is much larger, so this may be a read error. The chain employs TRBV7-2 and TRBJ1-1, with TRBD1 identical over 10 bases. Germline CDR1 and CDR2: SGHTA and FQGNSA. The J segment lost 4 bases and the V segment lost 3 bases, leaving 5 bases of the junction unmatched. The CDR3 loop spans 15 amino acids. Here the CDR3 DNA reads TGTGCCAGCAGCTTGGGACAGGGGTTGGGCACTGAAGCTTTCTTT. It translates to CASSLGQGLGTEAFF.

This clonotype has at least ten counts. J is TRBJ1-2 and V is TRBV28; the D gene is possibly TRBD1 (5 bases). V lost 6 bases and J lost 6, with 11 bases in between. The CDR3 runs 12 residues. Germline CDR1 MDHEN, CDR2 SYDVKM. The CDR3 protein is CASRYQGDGYTF. The DNA of the CDR3 is TGTGCCAGCAGGTATCAGGGTGATGGCTACACCTTC.

As concerns this clonotype: A much larger clone lies a single base off, so this may be a read error. The gene calls are TRBV4-2 and TRBJ2-1; TRBD2 matches at 11 bases. CDR1 is LGHNA, CDR2 YNFKEQ, per germline. This CDR3 contains 16 residues. With 6 bases clipped from V and 8 bases from J, the junction kept 12 bases outside the gene matches. CDR3 sequence reads: CASSLGTSGSRDEQFF. The CDR3 DNA is TGTGCCAGCAGTTTGGGAACTAGCGGGAGTCGTGATGAGCAGTTCTTC.

V is TRBV9 and J is TRBJ1-2; D is uncertain. The V gene lost 7 bases and the J gene lost 4 bases, with 11 bases spanning the gap. The CDR3 has 12 amino acids. CDR1 is SGDLS, CDR2 YYNGEE, per germline. The CDR3 protein is CASQGSLYGYTF. The CDR3 region has the DNA TGTGCCAGCCAAGGGAGTCTCTATGGCTACACCTTC.

This clonotype has ten or more counts. This rearrangement joins TRBV29-1 to TRBJ1-1, with D unresolved. V lost 4 bases and J 5 bases, leaving 11 bases between the germline ends. The CDR3 covers 12 residues. Germline V gene data show CDR1 as SQVTM and CDR2 as ANQGSEA. The CDR3 coding sequence is TGCAGCGTTGTGCAGGCGGGGACTGAAGCTTTCTTT. Translating it yields CSVVQAGTEAFF.

Many counts were recorded for this clonotype. The chain is built from TRBV18 and TRBJ2-1; perhaps D is TRBD1 or TRBD2 (5 bases each). The V and J ends lost 6 bases and 8 bases respectively, with 11 bases between them. The germline V gene has CDR1 KGHSH and CDR2 LQKENI. This CDR3 contains 12 residues. The CDR3 DNA sequence: TGTGCCAGCTCCCGGGACGAATATGAGCAGTTCTTC. It translates to CASSRDEYEQFF. The full variable domain, in which reference TRBV18 and TRBJ2-1 provide the parts outside the CDR3, is NAGVMQNPRHLVRRRGQEARLRCSPMKGHSHVYWYRQLPEEGLKFMVYLQKENIIDESGMPKERFSAEFPKEGPSILRIQQVVRGDSAAYFCASSRDEYEQFFGPGTRLTVL.

The chain has TRBV11-2 and TRBJ1-1, with D possibly being TRBD1 (6 bases). The V end lost 0 bases, the J end lost 0 bases, and 14 bases lay between the germline ends. Germline V gene sequence: CDR1 SGHAT, CDR2 FQNNGV. This CDR3 is 17 amino acids long. DNA of the CDR3: TGTGCCAGCAGCTTAGACCCTCGGGGGCTGATGAACACTGAAGCTTTCTTT. Translating gives CASSLDPRGLMNTEAFF. The entire variable domain, with the rest obtained from reference TRBV11-2 and TRBJ1-1, is as follows: EAGVAQSPRYKIIEKRQSVAFWCNPISGHATLYWYQQILGQGPKLLIQFQNNGVVDDSQLPKDRFSAERLKGVDSTLKIQPAKLEDSAVYLCASSLDPRGLMNTEAFFGQGTRLTVV.

This clonotype was counted between two and nine times. This rearrangement joins TRBV2 to TRBJ2-5, with 7 bases lining up with TRBD1. V gave up 6 bases and J gave up 0 bases; unmatched junction bases: 7. This CDR3 contains 15 residues. The germline V gene has CDR1 SNHLY and CDR2 FYNNEI. DNA for the CDR3: TGTGCCAGCAGACCTGGGACAGCCGACCAAGAGACCCAGTACTTC. It translates to CASRPGTADQETQYF.

A few counts support this clonotype. The genes are TRBV20-1 and TRBJ2-2, with 10 bases identical to TRBD2. Germline-derived CDR1 and CDR2 are DFQATT and SNEGSKA (reference sequence). With 3 bases clipped from V and 5 bases from J, the junction kept 15 bases outside the gene matches. There are 18 residues in the CDR3. This CDR3 is CSASGRLAGGGSTGELFF. The CDR3 DNA reads TGCAGTGCTAGTGGTCGATTAGCGGGAGGCGGGTCAACCGGGGAGCTGTTTTTT.

This clonotype occurred many times. V usage is TRBV2 and J usage is TRBJ2-5; D is uncertain. This CDR3 contains 8 residues. Germline V gene lookup returns CDR1 SNHLY and CDR2 FYNNEI. Trimming stripped 6 bases from V and 14 bases from J, with 7 bases between. This CDR3 is CASSPNYF. CDR3 bases: TGTGCCAGCAGCCCCAATTACTTC.

The chain is built from TRBV6-2 or TRBV6-3 and TRBJ1-5, with D perhaps TRBD1 (5 bases). The CDR3 is 16 residues long. Germline V gene lookup returns CDR1 MNHEY and CDR2 SVGEGT. V lost 4 bases and J lost 2, with 15 bases in between. The CDR3 loop reads CASSWSPARGNQPQHF. CDR3 coding DNA: TGTGCCAGCAGTTGGAGCCCCGCCAGGGGCAATCAGCCCCAGCATTTT.

This clonotype was seen at least ten times. A read error may produce the germline difference seen at one junction end. The V gene is TRBV7-7, the J gene TRBJ2-5; D gene ambiguous. The CDR3 length is 14 residues. Germline values: CDR1 SSHAT, CDR2 FNYEAQ (reference sequence). CDR3 loop: CASSPRLSWETQYF. The CDR3 nucleotides read TGTGCTAGCAGTCCGCGGCTGAGTTGGGAGACCCAGTACTTC.

This clonotype was recorded at least ten times. The chain carries TRBV30 and TRBJ2-3; 10 bases align to TRBD2. The junction had 0 bases not matched to a gene; V was cut back by 0 bases and J by 3 bases. CDR3 size: 14 residues. Germline values: CDR1 GTSNPN, CDR2 SVGIG (reference sequence). CDR3 DNA: TGTGCCTGGAGTGTGACTAGCGGGACAGATACGCAGTATTTT. Its protein is CAWSVTSGTDTQYF.

This clonotype was counted many times. The chain links TRBV7-9 to TRBJ2-1; 10 bases fit TRBD2. This CDR3 has 16 amino acids. V gave up 6 bases and J gave up 5 bases; unmatched junction bases: 10. Germline assignment: CDR1 SEHNR and CDR2 FQNEAQ (reference sequence). The CDR3 nucleotides are TGTGCCAGCAGTTCCCCAGCGGGAGGGCCAAACAATGAGCAGTTCTTC. Translating gives CASSSPAGGPNNEQFF.

This clonotype was observed a handful of times. V gene TRBV29-1 combines with J gene TRBJ2-7; D might be TRBD1 (7 bases). The CDR3 spans 15 residues. CDR1 is SQVTM, CDR2 ANQGSEA, per germline. Trimming took 6 bases from V and 6 from J, leaving 24 bases between them. The CDR3 spells CSVRRGGGVSAEQYF. CDR3 in DNA: TGCAGCGTACGAAGAGGGGGCGGGGTGTCGGCCGAGCAGTACTTC.

On this clonotype itself: It may be a read error: a sequence one base away is much more abundant. The final CDR3 position lacks the conserved phenylalanine or tryptophan, pointing to a likely read error. The V call is TRBV30, the J call TRBJ1-5; D remains ambiguous. CDR1 and CDR2 (germline): GTSNPN, SVGIG (reference sequence). With 2 bases removed from V and 1 base from J, the gap between germline ends came to 15 bases. This CDR3 contains 16 residues. The CDR3 nucleotides read TGTGCCTGGAGTAAAAAGGGAGAAGGGAGCAATCAGCCCCAGCATTCT. Translated: CAWSKKGEGSNQPQHS.

This clonotype has ten or more counts. The rearrangement uses TRBV19 and TRBJ2-5; D is uncertain. V lost 7 bases and J lost 3, with 21 bases in between. Germline CDR1 and CDR2: LNHDA and SQIVND (reference sequence). The CDR3 is 16 amino acids. CDR3 amino acids: CASTPSSARREETQYF. DNA of the CDR3: TGTGCCAGTACTCCATCCTCGGCCAGGAGAGAAGAGACCCAGTACTTC.

The sample holds a few counts of this clonotype. The chain couples TRBV10-2 to TRBJ2-3, with D tentatively TRBD1 or TRBD2 (5 bases each). Germline CDR1 and CDR2: WSHSY and SAAADI. Deletions cut 4 bases from V and 3 bases from J, with 29 bases between. The CDR3 runs to 20 residues. CDR3 sequence: CASSVYLWDVALGWTDTQYF. CDR3 nucleotides: TGCGCCAGCAGTGTGTACTTATGGGACGTAGCCCTCGGGTGGACAGATACGCAGTATTTT.

Only a few counts were recorded for this clonotype. The V gene is TRBV27, the J gene TRBJ2-2; 8 bases match TRBD2. Germline V gene sequence: CDR1 MNHEY, CDR2 SMNVEV (reference sequence). Losses at the gene ends were 5 bases for V and 3 bases for J; bases not matched to a gene: 11. The CDR3 length is 17 residues. The CDR3 region has the DNA TGTGCCAGCAGTCCCACCGGGACTAGAGTTCACACCGGGGAGCTGTTTTTT. It yields the protein CASSPTGTRVHTGELFF.

This clonotype was detected ten times or more. The chain carries TRBV3-1 and TRBJ2-7, with a weak D call TRBD2 (5 bases). Trimming took 2 bases from V and 5 from J, leaving 10 bases between them. The CDR3 consists of 13 residues. In germline, CDR1 is LGHDT, CDR2 YNNKEL (reference sequence). CDR3 protein: CASSQLRGNEQYF. CDR3 nucleotide sequence: TGTGCCAGCAGCCAATTAAGAGGGAACGAGCAGTACTTC.

The CDR3 sequence: CASSTPGQLTEAFF. CDR3 bases: TGTGCCAGCAGCACCCCGGGACAGCTAACTGAAGCTTTCTTT. The chain joins TRBV5-5 to TRBJ1-1, with TRBD1 identical over 7 bases. This CDR3 comprises 14 residues. Germline V gene sequence: CDR1 SGHKS, CDR2 YYEKEE (reference sequence). V was pared by 4 bases and J by 5 bases, with 8 bases of the junction left unmatched.

The chain couples TRBV20-1 to TRBJ1-2; D is uncertain. V was pared by 3 bases and J by 2 bases, with 13 bases between. This CDR3 is 14 amino acids long. Germline V gene sequence: CDR1 DFQATT, CDR2 SNEGSKA (reference sequence). CDR3 protein: CSASEVTINYGYTF. The CDR3 nucleotides read TGCAGTGCTAGTGAGGTCACCATCAACTATGGCTACACCTTC.

This clonotype has just a few counts. The chain has TRBV5-1 and TRBJ2-5; D not resolved. CDR3 length equals 15 residues. CDR1 and CDR2 from the germline V gene are SGHRS and YFSETQ. V was cut by 4 bases and J by 5 bases, with 18 bases left in between. The CDR3 loop reads CASSHRTGHGETQYF. CDR3 bases: TGCGCCAGCAGCCACCGGACGGGTCATGGGGAGACCCAGTACTTC.

This clonotype was counted many times. The J gene is TRBJ2-1, the V gene TRBV29-1; TRBD2 aligns across 13 bases. V lost 5 bases, J lost 9 bases, and 7 bases stayed unmatched. Germline CDR1 is SQVTM and CDR2 is ANQGSEA. This CDR3 has 14 amino acids. This CDR3 is CSVLKTSGRTEQFF. The CDR3 region has the DNA TGCAGCGTTTTAAAGACTAGCGGGAGGACTGAGCAGTTCTTC.

This clonotype was detected many times. The chain couples TRBV5-1 to TRBJ2-7; 10 nucleotides align to TRBD2. The CDR3 covers 15 residues. Germline-derived CDR1 and CDR2 are SGHRS and YFSETQ. Unmatched junction bases numbered 7, after V lost 1 base and J lost 6 bases. The DNA for the CDR3 is TGCGCCAGCAGCTTGAAGCTAGCGGGAGTCACCGAGCAGTACTTC. It codes for CASSLKLAGVTEQYF.

V is TRBV3-1 and J is TRBJ2-3; D unresolved. CDR3 size: 17 residues. The germline V and J ends were trimmed by 1 base and 3 bases, with 17 bases remaining between them. Germline V lookup: CDR1 LGHDT, CDR2 YNNKEL (reference sequence). The CDR3 bases are TGTGCCAGCAGCCAAGGGCGACATTTGAAAAAGACAGATACGCAGTATTTT. This sequence encodes CASSQGRHLKKTDTQYF.

This clonotype was seen ten or more times. The CDR3 DNA is TGTGCCAGCAGTAGAAATCGGGACGGCAGCTACGAGCAGTACTTC. Translation: CASSRNRDGSYEQYF. J is TRBJ2-7 and V is TRBV28; D tentatively reads TRBD1 or TRBD2 (5 bases each). The V gene lost 5 bases and the J gene lost 3 bases, with 17 bases spanning the gap. Germline CDR1 reads MDHEN; CDR2 reads SYDVKM. The CDR3 contains 15 residues.

This clonotype was seen at least ten times. The chain employs TRBV18 and TRBJ2-5; D is possibly TRBD2 (5 bases). Germline V CDR1 and CDR2: KGHSH, LQKENI. The CDR3 consists of 16 residues. V was trimmed by 3 bases and J by 5 bases, leaving 19 bases between them. This CDR3 is CASSPNGILVSETQYF. Written as DNA, the CDR3 is TGTGCCAGCTCACCGAACGGGATCCTAGTTTCCGAGACCCAGTACTTC.